This TCR beta chain was obtained from a study of T-cell memory formation after mild COVID-19. The overall study: Clusters of TCRs were largely donor specific. Notes on the study in general: Contracting CD4+ clones lay largely in CM and EM, with CD8+ ones residing in EMRA.

This clonotype was counted only a few times. Its antigen remains unknown. TCRdb recomputed calls from the 5' RACE reads with MiXCR, one row per CDR3 protein. The profile shows some 410,000 distinct CDR3 sequences, 20% to 30% of them singletons. Germline V gene sequence: CDR1 SGHDT, CDR2 YYEEEE. V dropped 4 bases and J dropped 2; count of bases not matched to a gene: 11. The CDR3 spans 17 residues. The sequence was obtained from an adult woman who had mild COVID-19 (a few samples of this study predate the infection). Cell type and time point are not known. Material: PBMCs or a T cell subset sorted from them (not recorded which). V gene TRBV5-6 combines with J gene TRBJ2-3; TRBD2 matches 9 bases. The CDR3 is CASSLVLGTSLTDTQYF. The CDR3 DNA sequence: TGTGCCAGCAGCCTAGTACTTGGGACTAGCCTCACAGATACGCAGTATTTT.